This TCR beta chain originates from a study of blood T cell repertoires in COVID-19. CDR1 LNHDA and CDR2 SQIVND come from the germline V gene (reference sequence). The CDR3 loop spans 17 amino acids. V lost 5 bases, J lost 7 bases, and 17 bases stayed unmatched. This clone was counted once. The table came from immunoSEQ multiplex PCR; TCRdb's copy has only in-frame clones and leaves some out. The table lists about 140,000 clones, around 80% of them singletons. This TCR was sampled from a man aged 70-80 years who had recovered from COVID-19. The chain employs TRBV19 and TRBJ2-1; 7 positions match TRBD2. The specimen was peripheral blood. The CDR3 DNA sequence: TGTGCCAGTAGTTCAAGAGGCGCGGGGAGGGCCGGTAATGAGCAGTTCTTC. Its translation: CASSSRGAGRAGNEQFF.